What follows describes a single TCR beta chain. Here immunoSEQ multiplex PCR was the method, and the copy in TCRdb shows in-frame clones only, minus some. Of 250,000 or so clones listed, 70% to 90% are singletons. The data stem from a study of blood T cell repertoires in COVID-19. The CDR3 runs to 13 residues. Germline-derived CDR1 and CDR2 are ENHRY and SYGVKD. The trim removed 5 bases at V and 4 bases at J, leaving 4 bases unmatched. The V and J genes are TRBV10-3 and TRBJ1-2, with 7 bases lining up with TRBD1. Sequencing was performed on PBMCs or T cells enriched from blood (not recorded which). The TCR was taken from a woman aged 30 to 39 with acute COVID-19. The CDR3 bases are TGTGCCATCAGTCCCGGGACAGTCTATGGCTACACCTTC. Amino acids: CAISPGTVYGYTF.